Listed below are T cell receptor beta chains from one sample, sequenced in a study of blood T cell repertoires in COVID-19. Sequenced by immunoSEQ multiplex PCR; TCRdb stores in-frame clones only, minus some. The sample records 150,000 to 200,000 clones, roughly 84% being singletons. Sequences were obtained from peripheral blood. The receptors stem from a woman aged 65 to 85 with COVID-19, enrolled during active disease. Both conserved end residues are part of each CDR3. The D gene is left open where the match is weak. Clone size appears in some rows only: once, few, many, or a class for an expanded clone.

D | size | J | V | CDR3 | DNA
. | . | TRBJ2-7 | TRBV19 | CASSGQSFYEQYF | TGTGCCAGTAGTGGCCAGTCTTTCTACGAGCAGTACTTC
. | . | TRBJ2-3 | TRBV20-1 | CSASRRPDTQYF | TGCAGTGCTAGTCGGAGACCAGATACGCAGTATTTT
. | . | TRBJ1-3 | TRBV28 | CASSPLGQGGNTIYF | TGTGCCAGCAGTCCTTTGGGACAAGGCGGAAACACCATATATTTT
. | once | TRBJ2-3 | TRBV29-1 | CSVGVRKFGTLTDTQYF | TGCAGCGTTGGAGTGAGAAAGTTCGGGACACTCACAGATACGCAGTATTTT
. | few | TRBJ1-1 | TRBV28 | CASSFARDTEAFF | TGTGCCAGCAGTTTCGCCAGGGACACTGAAGCTTTCTTT
TRBD2 | . | TRBJ2-3 | TRBV5-4 | CASSVRTSGHLAGPDTQYF | TGTGCCAGCAGCGTTCGGACTAGCGGCCACCTAGCGGGGCCAGATACGCAGTATTTT
. | . | TRBJ2-3 | TRBV28 | CASSASGYTDTQYF | TGTGCCAGCAGTGCTTCAGGATACACAGATACGCAGTATTTT
. | . | TRBJ2-5 | TRBV15 | CATRTALGEQETQYF | TGTGCCACCAGAACAGCGCTGGGAGAACAAGAGACCCAGTACTTC
. | . | TRBJ1-2 | TRBV4-1 | CASSQEARARLRGYTF | TGCGCCAGCAGCCAAGAAGCGCGGGCTCGATTACGCGGCTACACCTTC
TRBD1 | . | TRBJ1-5 | TRBV29-1 | CSVGQGDDQPQHF | TGCAGCGTAGGACAGGGGGATGATCAGCCCCAGCATTTT
TRBD1 | . | TRBJ1-2 | TRBV5-1 | CASSAYRGYGYTF | TGCGCCAGCAGCGCCTACAGGGGCTATGGCTACACCTTC
TRBD1 | . | TRBJ2-1 | TRBV27 | CASSLTGVTSYNEQFF | TGTGCCAGCAGTTTGACAGGGGTAACCTCCTACAATGAGCAGTTCTTC
. | . | TRBJ1-5 | TRBV5-1 | CASSLEGQNQPQHF | TGCGCCAGCAGCTTGGAAGGACAAAATCAGCCCCAGCATTTT
. | . | TRBJ2-1 | TRBV24-1 | CATSGSGGRSYNEQFF | TGTGCCACCAGTGGTTCAGGAGGTAGGTCCTACAATGAGCAGTTCTTC
. | . | TRBJ1-2 | TRBV19 | CASSFHGAGYTF | TGTGCCAGTAGTTTCCATGGGGCTGGCTACACCTTC
TRBD2 | . | TRBJ2-5 | TRBV18 | CASSPGSGIQETQYF | TGTGCCAGCTCACCTGGTAGCGGGATCCAAGAGACCCAGTACTTC
TRBD1 | . | TRBJ2-7 | TRBV6-5 | CASSYARTGDEQYF | TGTGCCAGCAGTTACGCTCGGACAGGCGACGAGCAGTACTTC
TRBD2 | . | TRBJ2-3 | TRBV9 | CASSVGSGGWSDTQYF | TGTGCCAGCAGCGTAGGTAGCGGGGGGTGGTCAGATACGCAGTATTTT
. | . | TRBJ1-1 | TRBV14 | CASSQGSEDTEAFF | TGTGCCAGCAGCCAAGGGTCAGAAGACACTGAAGCTTTCTTT
. | . | TRBJ2-3 | TRBV7-2 | CASSLDGRFGTDTQYF | TGTGCCAGCAGCTTAGACGGGAGATTCGGCACAGATACGCAGTATTTT
TRBD2 | . | TRBJ2-7 | TRBV11-3 | CASSFTSGSEYEQYF | TGTGCCAGCAGCTTCACTAGCGGGAGTGAATACGAGCAGTACTTC
. | . | TRBJ1-1 | TRBV7-2 | CASSPSYTEAFF | TGTGCCAGCAGCCCTAGTTACACTGAAGCTTTCTTT
. | . | TRBJ2-4 | TRBV4-1 | CASSQGGRGNIQYF | TGCGCCAGCAGCCAAGGCGGCAGGGGAAACATTCAGTACTTC
. | . | TRBJ2-5 | TRBV6-5 | CASSKVWGWETQYF | TGTGCCAGCAGTAAGGTGTGGGGCTGGGAGACCCAGTACTTC
. | . | TRBJ1-2 | TRBV2 | CASSVQGSGYGYTF | TGTGCCAGCAGTGTTCAGGGATCAGGCTATGGCTACACCTTC
TRBD1 | . | TRBJ1-5 | TRBV2 | CASSNQGGIQPQHF | TGTGCCAGCAGCAATCAGGGGGGAATTCAGCCCCAGCATTTT
. | . | TRBJ2-6 | TRBV5-8 | CASGSYSGANVLTF | TGTGCGAGCGGCTCGTACTCTGGGGCCAACGTCCTGACTTTC
. | once | TRBJ2-2 | TRBV14 | CASSRTGGTNTGELFF | TGTGCCAGCAGCCGGACGGGGGGCACGAACACCGGGGAGCTGTTTTTT
. | . | TRBJ1-1 | TRBV27 | CASSLAWLNTEAFF | TGTGCCAGCAGTTTAGCTTGGCTGAACACTGAAGCTTTCTTT
. | . | TRBJ1-5 | TRBV2 | CASRPLSNQPQHF | TGTGCCAGCAGACCCCTAAGCAATCAGCCCCAGCATTTT
TRBD2 | . | TRBJ2-1 | TRBV7-3 | CASSYGGAYNEQFF | TGTGCCAGCAGCTACGGGGGGGCCTACAATGAGCAGTTCTTC
TRBD1 | . | TRBJ1-3 | TRBV19 | CATRGGTGKPSGNTIYF | TGTGCCACCCGGGGGGGGACAGGGAAACCGTCTGGAAACACCATATATTTT
. | few | TRBJ1-1 | TRBV28 | CASSYLYTEAFF | TGTGCCAGCAGTTATCTGTACACTGAAGCTTTCTTT
. | . | TRBJ1-6 | TRBV7-8 | CASSLGQSYNSPLHF | TGTGCCAGCAGCTTAGGACAGTCCTATAATTCACCCCTCCACTTT
TRBD2 | few | TRBJ2-5 | TRBV7-2 | CASSLELRGGTQYF | TGTGCCAGCAGCTTAGAATTGCGGGGGGGGACCCAGTACTTC